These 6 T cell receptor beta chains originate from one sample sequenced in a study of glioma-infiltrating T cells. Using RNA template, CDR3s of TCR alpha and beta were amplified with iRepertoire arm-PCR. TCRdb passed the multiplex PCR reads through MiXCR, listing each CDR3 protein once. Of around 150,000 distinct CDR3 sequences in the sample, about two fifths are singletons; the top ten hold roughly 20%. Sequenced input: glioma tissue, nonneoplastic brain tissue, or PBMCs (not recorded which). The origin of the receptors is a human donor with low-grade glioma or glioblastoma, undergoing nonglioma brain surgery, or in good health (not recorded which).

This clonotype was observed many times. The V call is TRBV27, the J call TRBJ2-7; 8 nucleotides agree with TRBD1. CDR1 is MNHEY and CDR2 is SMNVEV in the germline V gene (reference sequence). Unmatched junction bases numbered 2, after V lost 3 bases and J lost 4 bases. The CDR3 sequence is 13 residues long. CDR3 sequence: CASSFRTGYEQYF. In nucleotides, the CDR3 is TGTGCCAGCAGTTTTAGGACAGGGTACGAGCAGTACTTC.

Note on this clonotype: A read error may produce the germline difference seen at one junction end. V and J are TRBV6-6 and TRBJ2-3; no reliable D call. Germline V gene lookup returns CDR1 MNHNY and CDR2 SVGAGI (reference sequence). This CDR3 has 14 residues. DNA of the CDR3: TGTGCCAGCAGTGACTCTAGTTTCTCAGATACGCAGTATTTT. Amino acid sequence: CASSDSSFSDTQYF.

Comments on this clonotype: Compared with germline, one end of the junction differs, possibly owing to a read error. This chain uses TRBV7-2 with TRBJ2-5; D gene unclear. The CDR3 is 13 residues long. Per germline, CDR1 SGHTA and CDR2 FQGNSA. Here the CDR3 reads CARSFGHQETQYF. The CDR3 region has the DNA TGTGCCCGCAGCTTTGGTCACCAAGAGACCCAGTACTTC.

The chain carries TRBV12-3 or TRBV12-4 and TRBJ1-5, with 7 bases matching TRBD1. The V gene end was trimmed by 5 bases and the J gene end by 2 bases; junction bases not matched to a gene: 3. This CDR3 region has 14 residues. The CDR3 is CASSPDRGNQPQHF. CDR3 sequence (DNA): TGTGCCAGCAGTCCCGACAGGGGCAATCAGCCCCAGCATTTT.

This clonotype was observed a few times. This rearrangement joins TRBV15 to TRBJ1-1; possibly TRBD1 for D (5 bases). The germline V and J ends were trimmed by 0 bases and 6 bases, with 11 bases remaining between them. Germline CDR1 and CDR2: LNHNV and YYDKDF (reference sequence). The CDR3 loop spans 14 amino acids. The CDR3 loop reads CATSRDPGGPEAFF. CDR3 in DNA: TGTGCCACCAGCAGAGATCCGGGGGGTCCTGAAGCTTTCTTT. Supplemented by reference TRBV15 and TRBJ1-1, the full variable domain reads DAMVIQNPRYQVTQFGKPVTLSCSQTLNHNVMYWYQQKSSQAPKLLFHYYDKDFNNEADTPDNFQSRRPNTSFCFLDIRSPGLGDTAMYLCATSRDPGGPEAFFGQGTRLTVV.

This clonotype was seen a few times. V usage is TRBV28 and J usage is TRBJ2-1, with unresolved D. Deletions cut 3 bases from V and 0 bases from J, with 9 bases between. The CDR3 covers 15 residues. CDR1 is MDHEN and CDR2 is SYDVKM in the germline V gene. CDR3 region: CASSLPRSSYNEQFF. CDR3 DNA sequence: TGTGCCAGCAGTTTGCCGCGGAGCTCCTACAATGAGCAGTTCTTC.